This is a list of T cell receptor beta chains from one sample in a study of blood T cell repertoires in COVID-19. TCRdb's table, derived via immunoSEQ multiplex PCR, lists solely in-frame clones and lacks some. This sample has roughly 190,000 clones, with 80% to 90% found just once. The sequenced material came from peripheral blood. The receptors derive from a woman aged 60 to 75 with COVID-19, enrolled during active disease. CDR3s include the opening cysteine and the closing phenylalanine or tryptophan. The D gene is left open where the match is weak. Not every row has a clone size; where given, it reads once, few, many or a size class.

TRBJ2-2 . . TRBV6-2/TRBV6-3 CASSYNVATNTGELFF TGTGCCAGCAGTTACAACGTAGCCACTAACACCGGGGAGCTGTTTTTT
TRBJ1-2 . . TRBV5-1 CASSSQGEYGYTF TGCGCCAGCAGCTCCCAGGGTGAATATGGCTACACCTTC
TRBJ2-7 . TRBD1 TRBV10-3 CATGQGVFYEQYF TGTGCCACCGGACAGGGGGTTTTTTACGAGCAGTACTTC
TRBJ1-1 . . TRBV28 CASSLRYTEAFF TGTGCCAGCAGCCTCAGGTACACTGAAGCTTTCTTT
TRBJ2-5 once TRBD1 TRBV25-1 CASSEYGDREETQYF TGTGCCAGCAGTGAATATGGGGACAGGGAGGAGACCCAGTACTTC
TRBJ1-6 . . TRBV9 CASSARAPGNSPLHF TGTGCCAGCAGCGCCCGTGCCCCGGGTAATTCACCCCTCCACTTT
TRBJ1-5 . TRBD1 TRBV20-1 CSASEGQLNQPQHF TGCAGTGCTAGTGAGGGACAGTTGAATCAGCCCCAGCATTTT
TRBJ2-3 . . TRBV2 CASRQGGTQYF TGTGCCAGCAGGCAGGGAGGTACGCAGTATTTT
TRBJ1-6 . . TRBV7-2 CASSLTGVNSPLHF TGTGCCAGCAGCCTTACAGGTGTCAATTCACCCCTCCACTTT
TRBJ1-6 . . TRBV30 CALTGSWLGSTLHF TGTGCCCTAACAGGGTCCTGGCTTGGGTCCACCCTCCACTTT
TRBJ2-1 . . TRBV5-1 CASSLGPAGEQFF TGCGCCAGCAGCTTGGGGCCCGCAGGAGAGCAGTTCTTC
TRBJ1-5 . . TRBV18 CASSPGSYQPQHF TGTGCCAGCTCACCAGGCTCATATCAGCCCCAGCATTTT
TRBJ2-5 . . TRBV6-5 CASSSSLAGGVETQYF TGTGCCAGCAGTTCCTCTTTGGCGGGCGGGGTGGAGACCCAGTACTTC
TRBJ2-3 . . TRBV15 CATSDGRDTDTQYF TGTGCCACCAGCGACGGGAGAGACACAGATACGCAGTATTTT
TRBJ2-3 . TRBD1 TRBV29-1 CSVKQGASTDTQYF TGCAGCGTGAAACAGGGGGCTAGCACAGATACGCAGTATTTT
TRBJ1-1 . . TRBV24-1 CATSDLSGEAFF TGTGCCACCAGTGATCTTTCCGGTGAAGCTTTCTTT
TRBJ2-1 . . TRBV7-3 CASSLTKKLGDEYNEQFF TGTGCCAGCAGCTTGACGAAAAAGCTCGGAGACGAATACAATGAGCAGTTCTTC